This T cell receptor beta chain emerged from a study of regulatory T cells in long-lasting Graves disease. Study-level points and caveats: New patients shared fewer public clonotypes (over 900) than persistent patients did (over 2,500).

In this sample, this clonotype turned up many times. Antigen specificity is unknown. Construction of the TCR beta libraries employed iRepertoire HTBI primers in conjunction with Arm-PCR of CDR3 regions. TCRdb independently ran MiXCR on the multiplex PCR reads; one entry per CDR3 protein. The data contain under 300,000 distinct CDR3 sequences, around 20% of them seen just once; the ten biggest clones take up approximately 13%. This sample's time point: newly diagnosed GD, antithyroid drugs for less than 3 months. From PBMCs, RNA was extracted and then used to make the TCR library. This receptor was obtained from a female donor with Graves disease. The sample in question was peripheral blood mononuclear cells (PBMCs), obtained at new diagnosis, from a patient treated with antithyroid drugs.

The CDR3 region has the DNA TGTGCCAGCAGTGATCGTAGGGGGCGCGGAGAGACCCAGTACTTC. As protein: CASSDRRGRGETQYF. The rearrangement joins TRBV2 to TRBJ2-5, with TRBD1 matching 7 bases. CDR1 is SNHLY, CDR2 FYNNEI, per germline. J lost 4 bases, V lost 3 bases, and 8 bases had no gene match. The CDR3 spans 15 residues.